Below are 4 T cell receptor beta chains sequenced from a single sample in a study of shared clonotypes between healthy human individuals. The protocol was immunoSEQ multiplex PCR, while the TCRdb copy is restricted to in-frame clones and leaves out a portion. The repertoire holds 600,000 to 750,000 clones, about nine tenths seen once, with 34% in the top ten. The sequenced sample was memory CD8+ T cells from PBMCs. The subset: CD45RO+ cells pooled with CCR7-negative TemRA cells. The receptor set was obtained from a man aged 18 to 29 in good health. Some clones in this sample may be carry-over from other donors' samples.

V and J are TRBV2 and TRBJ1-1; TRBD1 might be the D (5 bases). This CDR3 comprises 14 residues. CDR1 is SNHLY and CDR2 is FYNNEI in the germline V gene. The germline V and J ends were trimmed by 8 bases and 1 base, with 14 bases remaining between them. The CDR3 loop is CASEEGSENTEAFF. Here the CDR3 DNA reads TGTGCCAGCGAGGAGGGGTCAGAGAACACTGAAGCTTTCTTT. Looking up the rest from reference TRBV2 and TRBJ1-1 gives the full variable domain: EPEVTQTPSHQVTQMGQEVILRCVPISNHLYFYWYRQILGQKVEFLVSFYNNEISEKSEIFDDQFSVERPDGSNFTLKIRSTKLEDSAMYFCASEEGSENTEAFFGQGTRLTVV.

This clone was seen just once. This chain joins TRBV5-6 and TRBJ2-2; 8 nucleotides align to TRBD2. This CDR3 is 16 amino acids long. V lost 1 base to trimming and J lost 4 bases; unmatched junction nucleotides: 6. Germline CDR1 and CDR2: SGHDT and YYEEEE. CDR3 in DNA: TGTGCCAGCAGCTTGTTTAGCGGGACGGGCACCGGGGAGCTGTTTTTT. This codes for CASSLFSGTGTGELFF.

CDR3 residues: CASSLKGSSGIIDTQYF. For the CDR3, the DNA is TGTGCCAGCAGTTTAAAAGGATCTAGCGGGATCATAGATACGCAGTATTTT. The chain has TRBV27 and TRBJ2-3, with 9 positions matching TRBD2. V trimming: 2 bases; J trimming: 5 bases; junction bases outside the gene matches: 11. The CDR3 is made up of 17 amino acids. Germline V lookup: CDR1 MNHEY, CDR2 SMNVEV (reference sequence).

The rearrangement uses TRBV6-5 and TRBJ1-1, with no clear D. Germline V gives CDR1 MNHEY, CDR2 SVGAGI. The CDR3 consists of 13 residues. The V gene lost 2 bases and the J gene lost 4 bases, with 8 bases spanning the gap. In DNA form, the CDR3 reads TGTGCCAGCAGTTACCGGGCGGTCACTGAAGCTTTCTTT. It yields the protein CASSYRAVTEAFF.